Below are 11 T cell receptor beta chains sequenced from a single sample in a study of blood T cell repertoires in COVID-19. Profiled with immunoSEQ multiplex PCR; TCRdb holds only in-frame clones, not every one. This table has 120,000 to 150,000 clones, approximately 80% appearing once. Sequences were obtained from peripheral blood. These receptors were collected from a woman aged 80 or over in a cohort sampled during active or convalescent COVID-19.

The chain joins TRBV6-5 to TRBJ1-1; D not certain. The germline V gene encodes CDR1 MNHEY and CDR2 SVGAGI. The CDR3 loop spans 15 amino acids. The V and J ends lost 0 bases and 6 bases respectively, with 14 bases between them. The CDR3 DNA sequence: TGTGCCAGCAGTTACTCTGAGGTTATCGGGGCTGAAGCTTTCTTT. Translated, it gives CASSYSEVIGAEAFF.

The chain recombines TRBV29-1 with TRBJ1-1; TRBD1 aligns across 9 bases. After removal of 3 bases from V and 5 bases from J, the junction contained 10 bases not matched to a gene. The CDR3 totals 15 residues. CDR1 is SQVTM, CDR2 ANQGSEA, per germline. CDR3 protein: CSVDQLQGAKTEAFF. DNA for the CDR3: TGCAGCGTTGATCAACTACAGGGGGCGAAAACTGAAGCTTTCTTT. The full variable domain, in which reference TRBV29-1 and TRBJ1-1 provide the parts outside the CDR3, is SAVISQKPSRDICQRGTSLTIQCQVDSQVTMMFWYRQQPGQSLTLIATANQGSEATYESGFVIDKFPISRPNLTFSTLTVSNMSPEDSSIYLCSVDQLQGAKTEAFFGQGTRLTVV.

The chain links TRBV19 to TRBJ1-1; maybe TRBD1 (5 bases). CDR3 size: 13 residues. Deletions cut 4 bases from V and 2 bases from J, with 8 bases between. The germline CDR1 and CDR2 sequences are LNHDA and SQIVND (reference sequence). The CDR3 DNA reads as TGTGCCAGTAGTAGGACACCCAACACTGAAGCTTTCTTT. Protein: CASSRTPNTEAFF.

The gene calls are TRBV7-2 and TRBJ2-4, with D perhaps matching TRBD2 (5 bases). Germline values: CDR1 SGHTA, CDR2 FQGNSA. V was pared by 0 bases and J by 0 bases, with 12 bases between. The CDR3 loop spans 17 amino acids. CDR3 amino acids: CASSLARGIQAKNIQYF. Written as DNA, the CDR3 is TGTGCCAGCAGCTTAGCTCGGGGTATCCAAGCCAAAAACATTCAGTACTTC. Drawing the rest from reference TRBV7-2 and TRBJ2-4, the complete variable domain is GAGVSQSPSNKVTEKGKDVELRCDPISGHTALYWYRQSLGQGLEFLIYFQGNSAPDKSGLPSDRFSAERTGGSVSTLTIQRTQQEDSAVYLCASSLARGIQAKNIQYFGAGTRLSVL.

V and J are TRBV4-1 and TRBJ1-1; weak D call: TRBD1 (6 bases). Germline assignment: CDR1 MGHRA and CDR2 YSYEKL. Between the trimmed V and J ends, which lost 0 bases and 11 bases, there was a span of 13 bases. CDR3 length: 13 residues. The CDR3 loop reads CASSQDRQVGAFF. DNA of the CDR3: TGCGCCAGCAGCCAAGATCGACAGGTTGGTGCTTTCTTT.

This clone was seen only a few times. This chain links TRBV18 with TRBJ2-5; 7 nucleotides match TRBD1. V lost 1 base to trimming and J lost 5 bases; unmatched junction nucleotides: 7. This CDR3 has 15 amino acids. CDR1 and CDR2 from the germline V gene are KGHSH and LQKENI. This chain's CDR3 is CASSPQGAPRETQYF. DNA for the CDR3: TGTGCCAGCTCACCACAGGGGGCGCCCCGGGAGACCCAGTACTTC. The full variable domain, in which reference TRBV18 and TRBJ2-5 provide the parts outside the CDR3, is NAGVMQNPRHLVRRRGQEARLRCSPMKGHSHVYWYRQLPEEGLKFMVYLQKENIIDESGMPKERFSAEFPKEGPSILRIQQVVRGDSAAYFCASSPQGAPRETQYFGPGTRLLVL.

The chain couples TRBV7-8 to TRBJ2-3; 7 nucleotides match TRBD2. CDR1 is SGHVS, CDR2 FQNEAQ, per germline. V lost 2 bases to trimming and J lost 4 bases; unmatched junction nucleotides: 3. CDR3 length: 14 amino acids. The CDR3, as DNA: TGTGCCAGCAGCTTATGGGGGGGTTCAGATACGCAGTATTTT. The encoded protein is CASSLWGGSDTQYF.

This clone appeared a few times. CDR3 loop: CASSGVRTGSSYNEQFF. CDR3 DNA: TGTGCCAGTAGTGGAGTTAGGACAGGGAGCTCCTACAATGAGCAGTTCTTC. The chain combines TRBV19 with TRBJ2-1; TRBD1 matches 8 bases. Trimming took 5 bases from V and 0 from J; bases not matched to a gene: 9. The CDR3 length is 17 residues. Germline V lookup: CDR1 LNHDA, CDR2 SQIVND (reference sequence).

This chain links TRBV3-1 (or the pseudogene TRBV3-2) with TRBJ1-2; D not certain. The V gene's germline CDR1 is LGHDT and CDR2 YNNKEL (reference sequence). The CDR3 spans 15 residues. V was clipped by 0 bases and J by 3 bases, with 11 bases between them. The CDR3 DNA reads TGTGCCAGCAGCCAAGAGTTGGGCAGAGACTATGGCTACACCTTC. Protein: CASSQELGRDYGYTF.

This chain joins TRBV9 and TRBJ2-1, with D maybe TRBD2 (5 bases). V was pared by 0 bases and J by 6 bases, with 13 bases between. Germline lookup yields CDR1 SGDLS and CDR2 YYNGEE. This CDR3 has 15 amino acids. The DNA of the CDR3 is TGTGCCAGCAGCGTAGCTACCGGACTCGTCAATGAGCAGTTCTTC. Translating gives CASSVATGLVNEQFF.

This chain links TRBV30 with TRBJ2-3, with 9 bases identical to TRBD1. Germline CDR1 reads GTSNPN; CDR2 reads SVGIG (reference sequence). The V gene end was trimmed by 8 bases and the J gene end by 4 bases; junction bases not matched to a gene: 16. This CDR3 is 16 amino acids long. CDR3 in DNA: TGTGCCGGCACGGGTCTGGACAGGGGAGGCGCAGATACGCAGTATTTT. It specifies CAGTGLDRGGADTQYF. Supplemented by reference TRBV30 and TRBJ2-3, the full variable domain reads SQTIHQWPATLVQPVGSPLSLECTVEGTSNPNLYWYRQAAGRGLQLLFYSVGIGQISSEVPQNLSASRPQDRQFILSSKKLLLSDSGFYLCAGTGLDRGGADTQYFGPGTRLTVL.